This TCR beta chain was identified in a study of shared clonotypes between healthy human individuals. Germline CDR1 reads MGHRA; CDR2 reads YSYEKL. V was shortened by 1 base and J by 4 bases, with 14 bases between the two germline ends. The CDR3 is 16 amino acids. Regarding this clone: Its antigen remains unknown.

Every subset had its genomic DNA shared out evenly among several immunoSEQ plates. Data came from immunoSEQ multiplex PCR; TCRdb stores just in-frame clones and leaves some out. The table includes 650,000 to 800,000 clones, just over 90% detected once. CD8 cells classed as naive were CD45RO-negative and positively selected for CCR7, excluding terminally differentiated effector memory CD45RA+ cells. Study-level points and caveats: Clonotype sharing among the donors was expected to vary with sequencing depth. Even with large depth, rarefaction showed that sorted-subset sequencing was incomplete. Estimated clonotype richness was generally higher in naive than memory subsets.

The TCR was taken from a man aged 25-40 years in good health. Sequenced input: naive CD8+ T cells sorted from blood. The V call is TRBV4-1, the J call TRBJ1-3; D is possibly TRBD1 (5 bases). The CDR3 here is CASSQGPAGIGNTIYF. In DNA form, the CDR3 reads TGCGCCAGCAGCCAAGGACCGGCAGGGATAGGAAACACCATATATTTT.